Described below is a single T cell receptor (beta chain) sequence and its context. Its recognized antigen is unknown. Base quality data are lacking; no much larger clone is found one base away. The immunoSEQ Assay, a bias-controlled multiplex PCR, was used to amplify TCRbeta CDR3 regions from genomic DNA. Regarding the original processing steps: Nucleated cell counts per sample were estimated from amplification of reference gene primers within the assay. To quantify the absolute abundance of each unique TCRbeta CDR3 rearrangement, sequence reads were collapsed and filtered. For each sample, productive Simpson clonality was calculated as the square root of Simpson's diversity index over productive rearrangements. Drawn from immuneACCESS, this table holds only the in-frame rearrangements with V and J called that TCRdb kept. Clones are partly lost; checked studies trace under half to an unresolved V gene and leave the rest unexplained. D and trimming were read from the DNA, whereas the V and J calls and clone size are those reported in that table. This sample is represented by some 100,000 clones; roughly 70% of them were singletons. 3.9% of the sample belongs to the ten largest clones.

The entry originates in a study of blood T cell repertoires in COVID-19 (dated by TCRdb to the early 2020s). In the study overall: Samples covering the acute and convalescent phases of COVID-19 were provided by collaborators in the United States, Italy and Spain. The prospective study material was composed of cDNA or gDNA derived from T cells, B-cell-depleted T cells, or PBMCs. The repertoires were released in a freely available public database meant as a resource for research on the immune response to SARS-CoV-2. HLA class I and class II types, where available, came from metadata supplied by the sample provider rather than from assay-based typing. The samples were drawn from two sources: the first 160 participants of the ongoing ImmuneRACE study, and 950 to 1,500 subjects contributed by 6 global collaborators. Sample metadata almost always included a de-identified subject ID, COVID-19 status, age in years and sex. The dataset comprised deeply sampled blood TCRbeta repertoires from subjects exposed to, actively infected with, or recovered from COVID-19. Overall study outcomes, separate from this receptor: How much clinical and demographic metadata was included differed by source and by participant, and the metadata was provided uncurated.

The CDR3 spans 12 residues, from the cysteine through the phenylalanine. Of all the DNA, just the CDR3 is kept, 36 bases in frame from base 1. V lost 0 bases and J lost 10 bases; the stretch between them is 7 bases long. Based on the germline V gene, the CDR1 and CDR2 sequences are MRHNA and SNTAGT. One collaborating source in Seattle enrolled patients while the patients were actively infected and followed the patients over time throughout the course of disease. The collaborating institutions used their own protocols to collect whole blood in K2EDTA tubes. For TCRbeta analysis, collaborators shipped samples in one of three forms: frozen whole blood, isolated PBMCs, or DNA extracted from either of those sample types.

The rearranged segments are TRBV6-4 and TRBJ2-1; the D gene cannot be named for sure. The sequenced material came from peripheral blood. This TCR was sampled from a man in his 70s with COVID-19, enrolled during active disease. The base sequence is TGTGCCAGCAGTGACTCGTTGGGCGAGCAGTTCTTC. Its product reads: CASSDSLGEQFF.